Listed below are T cell receptor beta chains from one sample, sequenced in a study of cytomegalovirus exposure and HLA in healthy donors. Clones were read by immunoSEQ multiplex PCR, and TCRdb kept only the in-frame ones, dropping some. This repertoire shows around 190,000 clones, around 75% found once; its top ten account for 3.1%. Specimen: PBMCs. These receptors originate from a woman between 25 and 40 years old in good health and CMV-seropositive. Each CDR3 is given with its conserved first and last residue. D genes are given only for firm matches. Clone size is not always given. Where it is, it says once, few, many or a class for expanded clones.

v_call: TRBV5-4; d_call: TRBD1; clone_size: -; j_call: TRBJ2-7; cdr3_aa: CASSVGTVSSYEQYF; cdr3_nt: TGTGCCAGCAGCGTAGGGACAGTCAGCTCCTACGAGCAGTACTTC
v_call: TRBV4-2; d_call: -; clone_size: -; j_call: TRBJ2-3; cdr3_aa: CASSQEGPLTSWDSTDTQYF; cdr3_nt: TGTGCCAGCAGCCAAGAAGGTCCCCTTACTAGCTGGGATAGCACAGATACGCAGTATTTT
v_call: TRBV11-2; d_call: -; clone_size: -; j_call: TRBJ2-1; cdr3_aa: CASSPSAVRGRAYNEQFF; cdr3_nt: TGTGCCAGCAGCCCGTCAGCGGTGAGGGGGAGGGCCTACAATGAGCAGTTCTTC
v_call: TRBV6-1; d_call: -; clone_size: -; j_call: TRBJ2-7; cdr3_aa: CASSDERLSSYEQYF; cdr3_nt: TGTGCCAGCAGTGATGAGCGGTTAAGCTCCTACGAGCAGTACTTC
v_call: TRBV7-9; d_call: -; clone_size: -; j_call: TRBJ2-5; cdr3_aa: CASSLARGGETQYF; cdr3_nt: TGTGCCAGCAGCTTAGCCCGGGGAGGCGAGACCCAGTACTTC
v_call: TRBV5-1; d_call: TRBD2; clone_size: -; j_call: TRBJ2-3; cdr3_aa: CASSFLAAPGDTQYF; cdr3_nt: TGCGCCAGCAGCTTTCTAGCGGCCCCCGGAGATACGCAGTATTTT
v_call: TRBV28; d_call: -; clone_size: -; j_call: TRBJ2-7; cdr3_aa: CASSISATYEQYF; cdr3_nt: TGTGCCAGCAGTATTAGCGCTACCTACGAGCAGTACTTC
v_call: TRBV19; d_call: -; clone_size: -; j_call: TRBJ1-4; cdr3_aa: CASRPTGPNEKLFF; cdr3_nt: TGTGCCAGTAGACCGACAGGCCCTAATGAAAAACTGTTTTTT
v_call: TRBV29-1; d_call: -; clone_size: -; j_call: TRBJ1-1; cdr3_aa: CSVPGKSRAFF; cdr3_nt: TGCAGCGTCCCAGGGAAAAGCCGAGCTTTCTTT
v_call: TRBV2; d_call: TRBD2; clone_size: -; j_call: TRBJ2-7; cdr3_aa: CASSISLAGAEQYF; cdr3_nt: TGTGCCAGCAGTATTAGTCTAGCGGGAGCCGAGCAGTACTTC
v_call: TRBV10-2; d_call: -; clone_size: -; j_call: TRBJ1-1; cdr3_aa: CASSDGLSGTEAFF; cdr3_nt: TGCGCCAGCAGTGATGGCCTGAGCGGGACTGAAGCTTTCTTT
v_call: TRBV2; d_call: TRBD1; clone_size: -; j_call: TRBJ1-1; cdr3_aa: CASSEEGAGGTEAFF; cdr3_nt: TGTGCCAGCAGTGAAGAGGGGGCGGGTGGGACTGAAGCTTTCTTT
v_call: TRBV7-9; d_call: TRBD1; clone_size: -; j_call: TRBJ2-7; cdr3_aa: CASSSLDRGLSYEQYF; cdr3_nt: TGTGCCAGCAGCTCCCTAGACAGGGGGCTCTCCTACGAGCAGTACTTC
v_call: TRBV7-6; d_call: -; clone_size: -; j_call: TRBJ1-4; cdr3_aa: CASSPGSGRSGEKLFF; cdr3_nt: TGTGCCAGCAGCCCCGGATCAGGGCGGTCCGGTGAAAAACTGTTTTTT
v_call: TRBV6-6; d_call: -; clone_size: -; j_call: TRBJ2-3; cdr3_aa: CASSYAGDTDTQYF; cdr3_nt: TGTGCCAGCAGTTACGCAGGGGACACAGATACGCAGTATTTT
v_call: TRBV6-6; d_call: -; clone_size: -; j_call: TRBJ1-5; cdr3_aa: CASSYLQFSNQPQHF; cdr3_nt: TGTGCCAGCAGTTACCTTCAGTTTAGCAATCAGCCCCAGCATTTT
v_call: TRBV6-6; d_call: -; clone_size: -; j_call: TRBJ1-1; cdr3_aa: CASSYSIRDNTEAFF; cdr3_nt: TGTGCCAGCAGTTACTCGATCAGGGACAATACTGAAGCTTTCTTT
v_call: TRBV18; d_call: TRBD1; clone_size: -; j_call: TRBJ1-2; cdr3_aa: CASSPQETGTGYTF; cdr3_nt: TGTGCCAGCTCACCACAGGAGACAGGGACTGGCTACACCTTC
v_call: TRBV19; d_call: -; clone_size: once; j_call: TRBJ1-2; cdr3_aa: CASSKGQNYGYTF; cdr3_nt: TGTGCCAGTAGTAAGGGACAAAACTATGGCTACACCTTC
v_call: TRBV6-1; d_call: TRBD2; clone_size: -; j_call: TRBJ2-1; cdr3_aa: CASSEGLSYNEQFF; cdr3_nt: TGTGCCAGCAGTGAGGGACTATCCTACAATGAGCAGTTCTTC
v_call: TRBV28; d_call: -; clone_size: -; j_call: TRBJ2-7; cdr3_aa: CASSLTSQQYF; cdr3_nt: TGTGCCAGCAGTCTGACTAGTCAGCAGTACTTC
v_call: TRBV19; d_call: -; clone_size: -; j_call: TRBJ2-2; cdr3_aa: CASSIPHGGPTGELFF; cdr3_nt: TGTGCCAGTAGTATCCCCCACGGGGGGCCCACCGGGGAGCTGTTTTTT